This T cell receptor beta chain was documented in a study of T cell responses to AZD1222 COVID-19 vaccine. TCRdb's table, derived via immunoSEQ multiplex PCR, lists solely in-frame clones and lacks some. The table shows 150,000 or so clones, with approximately 93% occurring only once. Notes on this clone: Its antigen is as yet unknown.

Whole-study findings and limits: In all cases, repertoires were sampled only after the peak T cell response. Reportedly, nearly half the spike-specific TCRs target unmutated variant regions.

CDR1 and CDR2 from the germline V gene are SEHNR and FQNEAQ (reference sequence). The junction had 5 bases not matched to a gene; V was cut back by 1 base and J by 4 bases. The CDR3 loop spans 16 amino acids. The chain recombines TRBV7-9 with TRBJ2-1; 9 nucleotides line up with TRBD2. Specimen: peripheral blood, collected on day 0 of AZD1222 vaccination. The source is an adult in good health. The CDR3, as DNA: TGTGCCAGCAGCTTAGGGGGTAGCGGGAGATACAATGAGCAGTTCTTC. Residues: CASSLGGSGRYNEQFF.